This T cell receptor (beta chain) was identified in a study of shared clonotypes between healthy human individuals. On the study more broadly: Aged 18 to 49, the donors were two women and a few men.

Among the unsorted PBMC samples, replicate PCRs used around 300 ng DNA, some 30,000 T cell genomes. Repertoires were generated with immunoSEQ multiplex PCR, while TCRdb's copy carries only in-frame clones and drops some. This sample has some 490,000 clones, with about 84% found just once. The CDR3 is made up of 13 amino acids. Germline lookup yields CDR1 LNHNV and CDR2 YYDKDF (reference sequence). The V gene end was trimmed by 3 bases and the J gene end by 14 bases; junction bases not matched to a gene: 11. The study drew its donors from healthy HIV-negative adults without recent acute infections or vaccinations. As regards this clone: Its antigen remains unidentified.

Points from the study as a whole: Sequencing depth was expected to affect clonotype sharing among donors.

This receptor was obtained from a woman aged 40 to 49 in good health. Some clones in this sample may be carry-over from other donors' samples. Sequencing was carried out using PBMCs. This chain links TRBV15 with TRBJ2-5, with 8 positions matching TRBD1. The CDR3 loop is CATSRATQGASYF. The CDR3 DNA reads as TGTGCCACCAGCAGGGCTACTCAGGGGGCGTCTTACTTC.